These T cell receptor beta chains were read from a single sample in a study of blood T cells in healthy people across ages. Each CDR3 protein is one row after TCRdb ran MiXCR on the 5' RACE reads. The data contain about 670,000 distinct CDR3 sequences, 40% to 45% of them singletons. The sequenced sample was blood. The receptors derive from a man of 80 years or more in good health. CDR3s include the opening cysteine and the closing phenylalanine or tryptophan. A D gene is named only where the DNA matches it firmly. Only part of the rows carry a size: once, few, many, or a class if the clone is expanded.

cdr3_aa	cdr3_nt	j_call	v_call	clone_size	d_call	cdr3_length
CSAHPRTSGRNEQFF	TGCAGTGCTCACCCCAGGACTAGCGGGAGGAATGAGCAGTTCTTC	TRBJ2-1	TRBV20-1	many	TRBD2	15
CASSQRGHPGETQYF	TGTGCCAGCAGCCAAAGGGGACACCCCGGGGAGACCCAGTACTTC	TRBJ2-5	TRBV4-2	-	-	15
CASILGRISTDTQYF	TGTGCCAGCATTCTCGGGCGGATTAGCACAGATACGCAGTATTTT	TRBJ2-3	TRBV12-3/TRBV12-4	-	-	15
CATSSPVELGKETQYF	TGTGCCACCAGCAGCCCCGTAGAACTAGGGAAAGAGACCCAGTACTTC	TRBJ2-5	TRBV15	-	-	16
CASSEPGVGNEQFF	TGTGCCAGCAGCGAACCAGGGGTGGGTAATGAGCAGTTCTTC	TRBJ2-1	TRBV6-6	-	-	14
CAINQGWATEAFF	TGTGCCATAAACCAGGGGTGGGCCACTGAAGCTTTCTTT	TRBJ1-1	TRBV2	once	-	13
CASSPSGTSGGIHTQYF	TGTGCCAGCAGCCCTAGCGGGACTAGCGGGGGGATCCATACGCAGTATTTT	TRBJ2-3	TRBV9	-	TRBD2	17
CSVLDLQGVEKLFF	TGCAGCGTTCTAGACCTCCAGGGGGTTGAAAAACTGTTTTTT	TRBJ1-4	TRBV29-1	-	TRBD1	14
CSVVEPNEQFF	TGCAGCGTTGTTGAACCCAATGAGCAGTTCTTC	TRBJ2-1	TRBV29-1	many	-	11
CSAETSGGNLAKNIQYF	TGCAGTGCCGAGACTAGCGGGGGGAATCTAGCCAAAAACATTCAGTACTTC	TRBJ2-4	TRBV20-1	few	TRBD2	17
CSAHAGTLKETQYF	TGCAGTGCGCACGCCGGGACATTGAAAGAGACCCAGTACTTC	TRBJ2-5	TRBV20-1	-	-	14
CASSQGVRTMNTEAFF	TGTGCCAGCAGCCAAGGGGTCCGAACCATGAACACTGAAGCTTTCTTT	TRBJ1-1	TRBV4-2	-	-	16
CASSPWSEGYGYTF	TGTGCCAGCAGTCCGTGGTCAGAGGGTTATGGCTACACCTTC	TRBJ1-2	TRBV6-6	few	-	14
CASSLTSGRGNTGELFF	TGTGCCAGCAGCCTGACTAGCGGGAGAGGGAACACCGGGGAGCTGTTTTTT	TRBJ2-2	TRBV28	-	TRBD2	17
CSAPPWGSYGYTF	TGCAGTGCTCCCCCATGGGGCTCCTATGGCTACACCTTC	TRBJ1-2	TRBV20-1	-	-	13
CASSLPGTGNTGELFF	TGTGCCAGCAGCTTACCCGGGACAGGGAACACCGGGGAGCTGTTTTTT	TRBJ2-2	TRBV7-8	-	TRBD1	16
CASSVRDRYTEAFF	TGTGCCAGCAGTGTCCGGGACAGATACACTGAAGCTTTCTTT	TRBJ1-1	TRBV27	-	TRBD1	14
CASSQGVQAYGYTF	TGTGCCAGCAGCCAAGGGGTCCAAGCGTATGGCTACACCTTC	TRBJ1-2	TRBV3-1	-	-	14
CATSDPLDARSSYEQYF	TGTGCCACCAGTGATCCCTTGGACGCGAGAAGCTCCTACGAGCAGTACTTC	TRBJ2-7	TRBV24-1	few	-	17
CASRLGLAQETQYF	TGTGCAAGTCGCTTGGGACTAGCCCAGGAGACCCAGTACTTC	TRBJ2-5	TRBV12-2	-	-	14
CATSRRQGEGPIEQFF	TGTGCCACCAGCAGACGTCAGGGCGAGGGGCCTATTGAGCAGTTCTTC	TRBJ2-1	TRBV15	-	-	16
CASSQRGSTDTQYF	TGTGCCAGCAGTCAACGGGGGTCCACAGATACGCAGTATTTT	TRBJ2-3	TRBV6-2/TRBV6-3	-	-	14
CSATSTWGQPSYSNQPQHF	TGCAGTGCTACGTCTACATGGGGACAGCCTAGCTATAGCAATCAGCCCCAGCATTTT	TRBJ1-5	TRBV20-1	-	TRBD1	19
CSASTGANGYTF	TGCAGTGCTAGTACAGGGGCGAACGGCTACACCTTC	TRBJ1-2	TRBV20-1	-	TRBD1	12
CSARGDGDHVYEQYF	TGCAGTGCTAGGGGAGACGGGGATCACGTTTACGAGCAGTACTTC	TRBJ2-7	TRBV20-1	-	-	15
CAIRGDGSSYNEQFF	TGTGCCATCAGGGGCGACGGCAGCTCCTACAATGAGCAGTTCTTC	TRBJ2-1	TRBV10-3	-	-	15
CGARQGYEQYF	TGCGGCGCTCGACAGGGTTACGAGCAGTACTTC	TRBJ2-7	TRBV29-1	-	TRBD1	11
CASSYRQDTEAFF	TGTGCCAGCAGTTACAGGCAGGACACTGAAGCTTTCTTT	TRBJ1-1	TRBV6-2/TRBV6-3	few	-	13
CSAMPGHSGANVLTF	TGCAGTGCTATGCCAGGGCATTCTGGGGCCAACGTCCTGACTTTC	TRBJ2-6	TRBV20-1	few	-	15
CSAGPSEDTQYF	TGCAGTGCGGGCCCTAGCGAGGATACGCAGTATTTT	TRBJ2-3	TRBV20-1	-	-	12
CASKRGHTGELFF	TGTGCCAGCAAAAGGGGGCACACCGGGGAGCTGTTTTTT	TRBJ2-2	TRBV27	few	TRBD1	13
CASSLYRHLNSYEQYF	TGTGCCAGCAGTTTATATAGACACTTAAACTCCTACGAGCAGTACTTC	TRBJ2-7	TRBV27	many	-	16
CSARVGGFEGTQYF	TGCAGTGCTAGAGTAGGTGGATTTGAGGGTACGCAGTATTTT	TRBJ2-3	TRBV20-1	few	-	14
CASSAIQIRGTGGINEQFF	TGTGCCAGCAGTGCGATACAGATACGAGGGACAGGGGGTATCAATGAGCAGTTCTTC	TRBJ2-1	TRBV6-1	-	TRBD1	19
CSAQPGGGTDTQYF	TGCAGTGCCCAGCCAGGGGGGGGCACAGATACGCAGTATTTT	TRBJ2-3	TRBV20-1	-	-	14
CASSLIRDNRQTQYF	TGCGCCAGCAGCCTGATCCGGGACAATAGGCAGACCCAGTACTTC	TRBJ2-5	TRBV4-3	many	-	15
CASSLLAGANVLTF	TGTGCCAGCAGTTTACTAGCTGGGGCCAACGTCCTGACTTTC	TRBJ2-6	TRBV28	few	-	14
CASRSYGDRQETQYF	TGTGCCAGCCGATCATACGGGGATCGGCAAGAGACCCAGTACTTC	TRBJ2-5	TRBV27	-	-	15
CSASLDSHQETQYF	TGCAGTGCCAGTCTGGACAGCCACCAAGAGACCCAGTACTTC	TRBJ2-5	TRBV20-1	few	-	14
CASSPAGTGARNIQYF	TGTGCCAGCAGCCCCGCCGGGACAGGGGCGAGGAACATTCAGTACTTC	TRBJ2-4	TRBV7-2	-	TRBD1	16
CATSGPRQGEQDTQYF	TGTGCCACCAGTGGCCCCCGACAGGGGGAACAAGATACGCAGTATTTT	TRBJ2-3	TRBV24-1	few	TRBD1	16
CATSRGRYGGAGGNIQYF	TGTGCCACCAGCAGAGGAAGATACGGGGGGGCCGGAGGAAACATTCAGTACTTC	TRBJ2-4	TRBV15	-	TRBD2	18
CASSQIGGRDTEVFF	TGCGCCAGCAGCCAAATCGGGGGAAGAGACACTGAAGTTTTCTTT	TRBJ1-1	TRBV4-1	-	-	15
CSALSRGLAGQETQYF	TGCAGTGCCCTGAGTAGGGGACTAGCAGGCCAAGAGACCCAGTACTTC	TRBJ2-5	TRBV20-1	-	TRBD2	16
CASSPEAGGNKQFF	TGCGCCAGCAGCCCGGAGGCGGGGGGGAATAAGCAGTTCTTC	TRBJ2-1	TRBV5-1	once	TRBD2	14
CSASLATSGGSTDTQYF	TGCAGTGCTAGTCTAGCGACTAGCGGGGGCAGCACAGATACGCAGTATTTT	TRBJ2-3	TRBV20-1	-	TRBD2	17
CSATGTGGGATQYF	TGCAGTGCTACCGGGACAGGGGGCGGAGCGACCCAGTACTTC	TRBJ2-5	TRBV20-1	-	TRBD1	14
CASSGRVSGRSEQFF	TGTGCCAGCAGCGGGAGGGTTAGCGGGAGGAGCGAGCAGTTCTTC	TRBJ2-1	TRBV7-2	-	TRBD2	15
CASSQGWVDEQFF	TGTGCCAGCAGCCAAGGGTGGGTCGATGAGCAGTTCTTC	TRBJ2-1	TRBV3-1	-	-	13
CAIRGGKTNTEAFF	TGTGCCATCAGAGGTGGGAAAACGAACACTGAAGCTTTCTTT	TRBJ1-1	TRBV10-3	few	-	14
CANSLEPPGAGANVLTF	TGTGCCAACAGCTTAGAACCTCCGGGGGCTGGGGCCAACGTCCTGACTTTC	TRBJ2-6	TRBV7-2	-	-	17
CASSLTGAREDAQYF	TGCGCCAGCAGCTTGACAGGGGCGCGGGAAGATGCGCAGTATTTT	TRBJ2-3	TRBV5-1	-	-	15
CASTGQGVNNQPQHF	TGTGCCAGCACCGGACAGGGGGTCAACAATCAGCCCCAGCATTTT	TRBJ1-5	TRBV2	many	TRBD1	15
CASSYLPLSGNTIYF	TGTGCCAGCAGTTATCTCCCCCTCTCTGGAAACACCATATATTTT	TRBJ1-3	TRBV6-5	-	-	15
CASSDSASGSSYNEQFF	TGTGCCAGCAGTGACTCGGCTAGCGGGAGCTCCTACAATGAGCAGTTCTTC	TRBJ2-1	TRBV6-4	-	TRBD2	17
CSARAARDGYGYTF	TGCAGTGCTAGAGCTGCCAGAGACGGCTATGGCTACACCTTC	TRBJ1-2	TRBV20-1	-	-	14
CASSADRSSKQYF	TGTGCCAGCAGCGCAGACAGGAGTTCCAAGCAGTACTTC	TRBJ2-7	TRBV7-9	-	-	13